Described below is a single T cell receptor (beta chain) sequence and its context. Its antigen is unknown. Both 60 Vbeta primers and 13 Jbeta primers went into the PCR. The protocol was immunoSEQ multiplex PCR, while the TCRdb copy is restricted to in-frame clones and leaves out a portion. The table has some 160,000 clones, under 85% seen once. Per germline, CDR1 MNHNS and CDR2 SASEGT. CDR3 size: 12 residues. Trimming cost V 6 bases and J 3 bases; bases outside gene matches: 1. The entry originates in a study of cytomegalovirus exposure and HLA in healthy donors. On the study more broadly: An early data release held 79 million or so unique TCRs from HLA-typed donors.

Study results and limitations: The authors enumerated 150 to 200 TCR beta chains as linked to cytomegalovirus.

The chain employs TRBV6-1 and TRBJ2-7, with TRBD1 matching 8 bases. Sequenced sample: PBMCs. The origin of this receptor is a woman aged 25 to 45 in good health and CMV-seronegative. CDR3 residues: CASSTGGYEQYF. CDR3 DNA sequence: TGTGCCAGCAGCACAGGGGGCTACGAGCAGTACTTC.